The sequence of this T cell receptor beta chain was determined in a study of blood T cell repertoires in COVID-19. In the source study's methods: Estimates of nucleated cell counts were drawn from the amplification of reference gene primers. Repertoires were generated with immunoSEQ multiplex PCR, while TCRdb's copy carries only in-frame clones and drops some. V, J and clone size are taken as reported in that table, and D and trimming were inferred from the DNA itself. The table records around 430,000 clones, just under 90% of them present only once. Participants' own reports of clinical history determined their cohort assignment. Two consecutive negative NP/OP PCR tests, clearance, or resolved symptoms defined Cohort 3 recovery. There are 17 residues in the CDR3. Trimming pared 3 bases from V and 4 bases from J, leaving 19 bases between. CDR1 is SGHVS, CDR2 FQNEAQ, per germline.

The source of this sequence is a woman between 45 and 60 years old who had recovered from COVID-19. The rearrangement uses TRBV7-8 and TRBJ1-3, with D possibly matching TRBD1 (5 bases). Sequencing was carried out using PBMCs or T cells enriched from blood (not recorded which). The CDR3 is CASSFNPAGPLGNTIYF. CDR3 in DNA: TGTGCCAGCAGCTTCAATCCTGCGGGACCGCTCGGAAACACCATATATTTT.